This entry lists 13 T cell receptor beta chains sequenced from one sample in a study of T-cell memory formation after mild COVID-19. TCRdb called the 5' RACE reads again in MiXCR, with one record for every CDR3 protein. Of 550,000 to 600,000 distinct CDR3 sequences detected, roughly 21% appear once; the ten largest clones hold 8.4%. The sample consisted of PBMCs or a T cell subset sorted from them (not recorded which). Receptors originate from an adult woman who had mild COVID-19 (a few samples of this study predate the infection). Cell type and time point are not known.

The V call is TRBV4-1, the J call TRBJ2-6; D gene unclear. There are 14 residues in the CDR3. Germline V gene data show CDR1 as MGHRA and CDR2 as YSYEKL. The V end lost 3 bases, the J end lost 3 bases, and 6 bases lay between the germline ends. CDR3 loop: CASSQTFGANVLTF. CDR3 nucleotides: TGCGCCAGCAGCCAGACTTTTGGGGCCAACGTCCTGACTTTC.

This clonotype was found a few times. The rearrangement links TRBV20-1 to TRBJ1-6; 7 nucleotides align to TRBD1. The CDR3 is made up of 15 amino acids. Germline V gene data show CDR1 as DFQATT and CDR2 as SNEGSKA (reference sequence). The ends lost 0 bases at V and 6 bases at J; junction bases unmatched: 5. The DNA of the CDR3 is TGCAGTGCTAGAGAACAGGGACAGCGTAATTCACCCCTCCACTTT. Encoded protein: CSAREQGQRNSPLHF.

This clonotype has more than one count but fewer than ten. The V and J genes are TRBV5-4 and TRBJ1-1; possibly TRBD1 for D (5 bases). V gave up 0 bases and J gave up 1 base, with 10 bases separating them. This CDR3 is 15 amino acids long. The germline CDR1 and CDR2 sequences are SGHNT and YYREEE (reference sequence). CDR3 residues: CASSLVRQGNTEAFF. CDR3 in DNA: TGTGCCAGCAGCTTGGTCCGGCAGGGGAACACTGAAGCTTTCTTT.

This clonotype has a count of ten or more. The V and J genes are TRBV13 and TRBJ1-1; tentatively, D is TRBD1 (5 bases). This CDR3 has 16 amino acids. V lost 0 bases to trimming and J lost 5 bases, with 16 bases between them. Germline assignment: CDR1 PRHDT and CDR2 FYEKMQ (reference sequence). In nucleotides, the CDR3 is TGTGCCAGCAGCTTAGGCCTGGGGCTCAAGGGGACTGAAGCTTTCTTT. Residues: CASSLGLGLKGTEAFF. Full variable domain (missing parts from reference TRBV13 and TRBJ1-1): AAGVIQSPRHLIKEKRETATLKCYPIPRHDTVYWYQQGPGQDPQFLISFYEKMQSDKGSIPDRFSAQQFSDYHSELNMSSLELGDSALYFCASSLGLGLKGTEAFFGQGTRLTVV.

The J gene is TRBJ1-2, the V gene TRBV3-1; 11 positions agree with TRBD1. CDR3 length: 15 residues. Germline V gives CDR1 LGHDT, CDR2 YNNKEL (reference sequence). The ends lost 5 bases at V and 2 bases at J; junction bases unmatched: 4. CDR3 nucleotides: TGTGCCAGCAGCGGACAGGGGGCCAGGAACTATGGCTACACCTTC. Translation: CASSGQGARNYGYTF.

The chain has TRBV19 and TRBJ1-1; D not certain. The germline CDR1 and CDR2 sequences are LNHDA and SQIVND (reference sequence). CDR3 length equals 13 residues. The V gene lost 1 base and the J gene lost 8 bases, with 11 bases spanning the gap. This CDR3 reads CASSIGGRIEAFF. The CDR3 nucleotides read TGTGCCAGTAGTATAGGCGGGAGAATCGAAGCTTTCTTT. Full variable domain (remainder filled in from reference TRBV19 and TRBJ1-1): DGGITQSPKYLFRKEGQNVTLSCEQNLNHDAMYWYRQDPGQGLRLIYYSQIVNDFQKGDIAEGYSVSREKKESFPLTVTSAQKNPTAFYLCASSIGGRIEAFFGQGTRLTVV.

This clonotype was recorded a few times. The J gene is TRBJ2-3, the V gene TRBV7-2, with 10 bases fitting TRBD1. Germline CDR1 is SGHTA and CDR2 is FQGNSA. The CDR3 covers 18 residues. The trim removed 0 bases at V and 7 bases at J, leaving 13 bases unmatched. In DNA form, the CDR3 reads TGTGCCAGCAGCTTAGCGCTGTTTCTGGGACAGGGGAGCAATACGCAGTATTTT. Translated, it gives CASSLALFLGQGSNTQYF.

This clonotype was observed many times. The chain combines TRBV4-1 with TRBJ2-7; 7 bases map to TRBD1. V gave up 4 bases and J gave up 4 bases; unmatched junction bases: 25. Germline CDR1 MGHRA, CDR2 YSYEKL. CDR3 length: 20 residues. The CDR3 sequence is CASSLRRGRQGSSSEYEQYF. CDR3 nucleotide sequence: TGCGCCAGCAGCCTAAGAAGGGGAAGACAGGGATCCTCCTCAGAATACGAGCAGTACTTC.

This clonotype appeared a few times. The chain is built from TRBV30 and TRBJ2-3; no firm D call. This CDR3 has 13 amino acids. V lost 3 bases, J lost 1 base, and 8 bases lay in between. CDR1 and CDR2 (germline): GTSNPN, SVGIG (reference sequence). In DNA form, the CDR3 reads TGTGCCTGGAGCCCAGCCGGCACAGATACGCAGTATTTT. It is translated as CAWSPAGTDTQYF.

About this clonotype: The junction departs from germline at one end; a sequencing error may be responsible. V is TRBV7-7 and J is TRBJ2-2, with D tentatively TRBD1 or TRBD2 (5 bases each). The V gene's germline CDR1 is SSHAT and CDR2 FNYEAQ (reference sequence). The CDR3 loop spans 15 amino acids. In DNA form, the CDR3 reads TGTGCTAGCAGCGCCTCCGGGACCCGGGGCGGGGAGCTGTTTTTT. Its protein is CASSASGTRGGELFF. Variable domain in full (rest from reference TRBV7-7 and TRBJ2-2): GAGVSQSPRYKVTKRGQDVTLRCDPISSHATLYWYQQALGQGPEFLTYFNYEAQPDKSGLPSDRFSAERPEGSISTLTIQRTEQRDSAMYRCASSASGTRGGELFFGEGSRLTVL.

This clonotype has more than one count but fewer than ten. The chain couples TRBV6-2 or TRBV6-3 to TRBJ2-1; 10 nucleotides line up with TRBD2. The CDR3 loop spans 15 amino acids. Trimming cost V 2 bases and J 8 bases; bases outside gene matches: 6. Germline V gives CDR1 MNHEY, CDR2 SVGEGT. CDR3 sequence: CASSYLAGVGDEQFF. The CDR3 bases are TGTGCCAGCAGTTACCTAGCGGGAGTCGGGGATGAGCAGTTCTTC.

The table lists this clonotype with a few counts. This sequence joins TRBV12-3 or TRBV12-4 and TRBJ2-3; D unclear. The CDR3 sequence is 16 residues long. Trimming took off 5 bases at V and 3 bases at J, with 18 bases between the two ends. CDR3 amino acids: CASSDQISSETDTQYF. The DNA of the CDR3 is TGTGCCAGCAGTGACCAGATCAGCAGCGAGACAGATACGCAGTATTTT.

This chain links TRBV6-5 with TRBJ2-4; no clear D. The CDR3 is 13 residues long. Per the germline V gene, CDR1 is MNHEY and CDR2 is SVGAGI. V was shortened by 5 bases and J by 8 bases, with 13 bases between the two germline ends. This chain's CDR3 is CASSTDGRDIQYF. The CDR3 region has the DNA TGTGCCAGCAGTACCGACGGACGGGACATTCAGTACTTC.